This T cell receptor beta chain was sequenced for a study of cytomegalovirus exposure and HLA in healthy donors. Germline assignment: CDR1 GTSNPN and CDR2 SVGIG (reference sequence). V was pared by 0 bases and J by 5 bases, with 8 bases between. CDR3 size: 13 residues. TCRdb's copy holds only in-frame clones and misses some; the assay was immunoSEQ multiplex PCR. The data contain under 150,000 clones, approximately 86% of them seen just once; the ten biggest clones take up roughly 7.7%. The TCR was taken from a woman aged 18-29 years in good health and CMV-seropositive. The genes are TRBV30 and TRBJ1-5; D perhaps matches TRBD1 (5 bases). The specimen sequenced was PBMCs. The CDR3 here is CAWSVRGDQPQHF. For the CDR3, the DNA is TGTGCCTGGAGTGTACGGGGGGATCAGCCCCAGCATTTT.